The subject of this entry is one T cell receptor (beta chain). The antigen is unknown. In the PCR, 60 Vbeta and 13 Jbeta primers were used. The method was immunoSEQ multiplex PCR; TCRdb's version includes in-frame clones alone and lacks a portion of them. The sample includes over 100,000 clones, around three quarters of them seen just once. The data derive from a study of cytomegalovirus exposure and HLA in healthy donors. Study in general: In terms of ancestry, the Caucasian-associated cluster contained around four fifths of the approximately 430 genotyped donors. General study points: Later analysis demonstrated an association between a missense DCLRE1C variant and TCR beta V- and J-gene trimming. Donors were assumed by presence/absence analyses to have roughly uniform sequencing depth.

Donors were nominally healthy when sampled, though unrecorded immune exposures were likely. V trimming: 4 bases; J trimming: 2 bases; junction bases outside the gene matches: 3. Per germline, CDR1 KGHSH and CDR2 LQKENI. This CDR3 spans 16 amino acids. Sequences were obtained from PBMCs. The receptor was derived from a woman aged 18-29 years in good health and CMV-seropositive. V and J are TRBV18 and TRBJ2-3, with TRBD2 matching over 13 bases. In DNA form, the CDR3 reads TGTGCCAGCTCACTCGGGACTAGCGGGGCCACAGATACGCAGTATTTT. Its protein is CASSLGTSGATDTQYF. The full variable domain, completed using reference TRBV18 and TRBJ2-3, is NAGVMQNPRHLVRRRGQEARLRCSPMKGHSHVYWYRQLPEEGLKFMVYLQKENIIDESGMPKERFSAEFPKEGPSILRIQQVVRGDSAAYFCASSLGTSGATDTQYFGPGTRLTVL.